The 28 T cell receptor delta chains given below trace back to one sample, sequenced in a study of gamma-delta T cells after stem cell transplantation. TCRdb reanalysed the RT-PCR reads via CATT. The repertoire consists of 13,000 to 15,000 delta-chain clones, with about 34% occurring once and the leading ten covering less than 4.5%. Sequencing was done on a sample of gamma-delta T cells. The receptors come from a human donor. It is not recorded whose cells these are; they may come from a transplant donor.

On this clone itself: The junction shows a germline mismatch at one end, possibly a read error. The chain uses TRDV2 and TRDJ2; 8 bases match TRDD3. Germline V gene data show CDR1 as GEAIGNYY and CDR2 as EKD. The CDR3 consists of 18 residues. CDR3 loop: CACDESNWGATLTAKLFF. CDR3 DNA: TGTGCCTGTGACGAGAGCAACTGGGGGGCAACTTTGACAGCAAAACTCTTCTTT.

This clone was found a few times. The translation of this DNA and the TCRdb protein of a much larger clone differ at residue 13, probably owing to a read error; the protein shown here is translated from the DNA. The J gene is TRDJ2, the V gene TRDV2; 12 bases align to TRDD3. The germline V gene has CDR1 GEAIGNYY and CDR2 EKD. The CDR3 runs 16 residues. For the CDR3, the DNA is TGTGCCTGTGACGTACTGGGGGATACTTTGACAGCAAAACTCTTCTTT. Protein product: CACDVLGDTLTAKLFF.

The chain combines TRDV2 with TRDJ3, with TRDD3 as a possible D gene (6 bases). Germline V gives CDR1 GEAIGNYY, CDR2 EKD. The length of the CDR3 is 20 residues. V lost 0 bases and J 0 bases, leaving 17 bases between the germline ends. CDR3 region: CACDTVRGDPSSWDTRQMFF. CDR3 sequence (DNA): TGTGCCTGTGACACCGTAAGGGGGGACCCCAGCTCCTGGGACACCCGACAGATGTTTTTC.

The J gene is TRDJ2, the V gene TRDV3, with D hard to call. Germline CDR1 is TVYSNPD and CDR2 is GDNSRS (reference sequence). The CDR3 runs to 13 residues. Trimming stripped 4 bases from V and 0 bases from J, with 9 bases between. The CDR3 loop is CAYYATLTAQLFF. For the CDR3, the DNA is TGTGCCTACTACGCGACTTTGACAGCACAACTCTTCTTT. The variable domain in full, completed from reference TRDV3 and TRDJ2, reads CDKVTQSSPDQTVASGSEVVLLCTYDTVYSNPDLFWYRIRPDYSFQFVFYGDNSRSEGADFTQGRFSVKHILTQKAFHLVISPVRTEDSATYYCAYYATLTAQLFFGKGTQLIVEP.

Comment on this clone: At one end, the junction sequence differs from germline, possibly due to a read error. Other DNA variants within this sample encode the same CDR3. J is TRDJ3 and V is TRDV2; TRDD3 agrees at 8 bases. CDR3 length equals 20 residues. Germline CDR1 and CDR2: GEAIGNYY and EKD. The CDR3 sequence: CACDTAILGVLSWDTRQMFF. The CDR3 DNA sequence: TGTGCCTGTGACACCGCTATACTGGGGGTCCTATCCTGGGACACCCGCCAGATGTTTTTC.

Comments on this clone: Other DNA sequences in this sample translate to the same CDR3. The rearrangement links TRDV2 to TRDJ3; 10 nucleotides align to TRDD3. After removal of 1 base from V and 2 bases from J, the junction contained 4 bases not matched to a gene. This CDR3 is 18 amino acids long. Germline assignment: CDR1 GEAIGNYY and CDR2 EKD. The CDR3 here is CACDTLLGDTWDTRQMFF. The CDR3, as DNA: TGTGCCTGTGACACGCTCCTGGGGGATACCTGGGACACCCGACAGATGTTTTTC.

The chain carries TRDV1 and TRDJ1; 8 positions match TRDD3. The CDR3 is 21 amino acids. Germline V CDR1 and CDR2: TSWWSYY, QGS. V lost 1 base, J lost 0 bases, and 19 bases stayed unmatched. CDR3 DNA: TGTGCTCTTGGGGAACGGTTCGTCCGAACGGGGATACTTCCGTACACCGATAAACTCATCTTT. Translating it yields CALGERFVRTGILPYTDKLIF.

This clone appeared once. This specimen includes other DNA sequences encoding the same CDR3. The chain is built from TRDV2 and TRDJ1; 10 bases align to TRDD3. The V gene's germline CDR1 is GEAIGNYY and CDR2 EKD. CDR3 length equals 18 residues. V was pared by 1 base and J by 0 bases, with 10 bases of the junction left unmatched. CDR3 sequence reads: CACDTRWGIFSYTDKLIF. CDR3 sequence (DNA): TGTGCCTGTGACACGCGCTGGGGGATATTTTCGTACACCGATAAACTCATCTTT.

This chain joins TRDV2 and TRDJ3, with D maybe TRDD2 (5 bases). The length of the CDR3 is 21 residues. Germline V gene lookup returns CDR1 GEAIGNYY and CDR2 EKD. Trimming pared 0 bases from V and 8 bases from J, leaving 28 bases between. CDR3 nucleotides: TGTGCCTGTGACACCGGCCTAAGCCAGGTCCAACTCTCCTTCTACACCCGACAGATGTTTTTC. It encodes CACDTGLSQVQLSFYTRQMFF.

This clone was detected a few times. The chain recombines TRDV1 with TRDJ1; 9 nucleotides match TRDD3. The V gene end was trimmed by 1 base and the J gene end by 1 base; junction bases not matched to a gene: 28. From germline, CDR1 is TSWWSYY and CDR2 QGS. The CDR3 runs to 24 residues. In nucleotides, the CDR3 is TGTGCTCTTGGGGAACCCACTTTAGGCCTTCCCTTACTGGGGGAAGGGGTGGGCACCGATAAACTCATCTTT. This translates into CALGEPTLGLPLLGEGVGTDKLIF.

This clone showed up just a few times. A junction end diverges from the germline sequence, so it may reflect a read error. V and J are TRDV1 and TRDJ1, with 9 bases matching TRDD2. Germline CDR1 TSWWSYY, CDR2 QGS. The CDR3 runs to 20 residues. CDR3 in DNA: TGTGCTCTCGAAAGGGCCTTCCTACTCGAAAGACTGGGGATCACCGATAAACACATCTTT. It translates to CALERAFLLERLGITDKHIF.

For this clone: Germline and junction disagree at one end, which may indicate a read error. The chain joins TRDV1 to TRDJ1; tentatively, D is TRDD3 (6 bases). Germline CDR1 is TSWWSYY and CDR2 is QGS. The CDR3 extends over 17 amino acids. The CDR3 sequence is CALGVPRTGPFTDKLIF. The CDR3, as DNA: TGTGCTCTTGGGGTTCCCCGTACTGGGCCCTTTACCGATAAACTCATCTTC.

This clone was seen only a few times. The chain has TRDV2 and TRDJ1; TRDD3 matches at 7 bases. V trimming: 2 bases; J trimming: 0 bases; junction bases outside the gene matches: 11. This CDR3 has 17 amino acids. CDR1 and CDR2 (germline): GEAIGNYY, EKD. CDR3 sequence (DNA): TGTGCCTGTGACATCTGGGGGTCCCCAGCGTACACCGATAAACTCATCTTT. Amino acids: CACDIWGSPAYTDKLIF.

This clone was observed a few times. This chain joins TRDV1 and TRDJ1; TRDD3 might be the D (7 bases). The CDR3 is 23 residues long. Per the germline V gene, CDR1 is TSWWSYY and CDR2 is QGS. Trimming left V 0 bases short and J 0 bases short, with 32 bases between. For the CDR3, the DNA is TGTGCTCTTGGGGAACTCCCTTCCCTACGTCTAAAACTGGGGATCCTTCACACCGATAAACTCATCTTT. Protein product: CALGELPSLRLKLGILHTDKLIF.

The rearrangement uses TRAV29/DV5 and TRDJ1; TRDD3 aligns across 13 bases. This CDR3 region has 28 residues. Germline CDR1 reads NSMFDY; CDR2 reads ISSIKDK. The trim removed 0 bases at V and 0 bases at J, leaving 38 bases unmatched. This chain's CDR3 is CAASGSSAAQQRTGGYVEQGSNTDKLIF. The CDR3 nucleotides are TGTGCAGCAAGCGGTTCTTCCGCAGCTCAACAGCGCACTGGGGGATACGTTGAACAAGGCAGCAACACCGATAAACTCATCTTT.

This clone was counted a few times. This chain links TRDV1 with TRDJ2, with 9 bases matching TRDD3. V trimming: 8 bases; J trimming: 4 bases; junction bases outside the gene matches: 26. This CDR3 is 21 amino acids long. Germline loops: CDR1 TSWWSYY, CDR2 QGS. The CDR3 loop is CALSGGLQDYWGTLRTAQLFF. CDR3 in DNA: TGTGCTCTTTCAGGCGGCCTCCAGGATTACTGGGGGACCCTTAGGACAGCACAACTCTTCTTT.

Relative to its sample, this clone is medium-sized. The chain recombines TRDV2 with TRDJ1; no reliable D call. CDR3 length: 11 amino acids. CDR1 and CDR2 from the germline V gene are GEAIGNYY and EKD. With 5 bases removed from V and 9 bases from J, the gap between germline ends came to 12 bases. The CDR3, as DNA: TGTGCCTGTGTACGAATCGTGGAACTCATCTTT. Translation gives CACVRIVELIF.

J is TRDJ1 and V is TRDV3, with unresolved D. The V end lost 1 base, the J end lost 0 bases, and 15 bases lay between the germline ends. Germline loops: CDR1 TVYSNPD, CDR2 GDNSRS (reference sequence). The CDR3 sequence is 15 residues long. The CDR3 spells CAFTRRGRYTDKLIF. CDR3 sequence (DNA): TGTGCCTTTACGCGGCGTGGGAGGTACACCGATAAACTCATCTTT.

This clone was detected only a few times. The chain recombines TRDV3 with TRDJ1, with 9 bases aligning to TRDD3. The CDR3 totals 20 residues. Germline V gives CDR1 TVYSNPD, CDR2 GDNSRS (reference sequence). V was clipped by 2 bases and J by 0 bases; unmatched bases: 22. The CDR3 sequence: CAFPSYELLGEKMYTDKLIF. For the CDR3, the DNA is TGTGCCTTTCCCTCCTACGAATTACTGGGGGAAAAGATGTACACCGATAAACTCATCTTT.

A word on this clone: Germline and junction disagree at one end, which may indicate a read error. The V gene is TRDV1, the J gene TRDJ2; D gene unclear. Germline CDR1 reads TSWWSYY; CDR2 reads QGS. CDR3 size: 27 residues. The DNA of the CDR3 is TGTGCTCTTGGGGATTACTCTAGGAGCAAGGTTTTTCGTAATGATGCCTGTGGTAGTGCTTTGACAGCACACCTCTTCTTT. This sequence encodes CALGDYSRSKVFRNDACGSALTAHLFF.

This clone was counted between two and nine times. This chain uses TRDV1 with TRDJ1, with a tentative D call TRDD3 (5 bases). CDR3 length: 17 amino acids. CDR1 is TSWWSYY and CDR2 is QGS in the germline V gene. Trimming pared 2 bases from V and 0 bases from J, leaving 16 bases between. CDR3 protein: CALGESRNWRYTDKLIF. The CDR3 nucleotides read TGTGCTCTTGGGGAATCCCGCAACTGGAGATACACCGATAAACTCATCTTT.

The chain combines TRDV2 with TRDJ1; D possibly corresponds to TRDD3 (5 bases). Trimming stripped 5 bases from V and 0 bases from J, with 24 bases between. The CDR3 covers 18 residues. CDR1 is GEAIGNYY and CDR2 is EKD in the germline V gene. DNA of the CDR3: TGTGCCTGTGCCCCCCTCGGGTGGGGTTGGGAATACACCGATAAACTCATCTTT. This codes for CACAPLGWGWEYTDKLIF.

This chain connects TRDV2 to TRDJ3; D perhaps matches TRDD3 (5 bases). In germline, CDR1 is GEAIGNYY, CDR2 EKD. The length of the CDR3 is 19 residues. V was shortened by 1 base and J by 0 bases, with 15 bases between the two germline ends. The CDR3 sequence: CACDTFEGGFSWDTRQMFF. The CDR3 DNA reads TGTGCCTGTGACACATTCGAGGGGGGGTTCTCCTGGGACACCCGACAGATGTTTTTC.

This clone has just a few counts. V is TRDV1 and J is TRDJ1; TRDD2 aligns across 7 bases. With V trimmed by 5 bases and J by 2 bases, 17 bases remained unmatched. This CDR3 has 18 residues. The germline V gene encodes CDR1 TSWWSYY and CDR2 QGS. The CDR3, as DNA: TGTGCTCTTGGGCACTTATTTCCTACGTACTGGAGAACCGATAAACTCATCTTT. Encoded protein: CALGHLFPTYWRTDKLIF.

The CDR3 region has the DNA TGTGCCTTAGCCTCTTCCTCGGTCGTACTGGGGTGGGGAACCGATAAACTCATCTTT. Translating it yields CALASSSVVLGWGTDKLIF. The V call is TRDV3, the J call TRDJ1; tentative D call: TRDD3 (7 bases). There are 19 residues in the CDR3. V was cut by 3 bases and J by 2 bases, with 31 bases left in between. CDR1 is TVYSNPD and CDR2 is GDNSRS in the germline V gene (reference sequence).

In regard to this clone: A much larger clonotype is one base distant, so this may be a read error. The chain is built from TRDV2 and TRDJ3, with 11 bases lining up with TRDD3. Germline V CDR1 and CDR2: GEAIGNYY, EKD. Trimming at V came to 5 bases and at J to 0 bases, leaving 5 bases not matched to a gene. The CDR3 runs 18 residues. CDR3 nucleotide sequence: TGTGCCTGTGGCATACTGGGGGATAGCTCCTGGGACACCCGACAGATGTTTTTC. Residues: CACGILGDSSWDTRQMFF.

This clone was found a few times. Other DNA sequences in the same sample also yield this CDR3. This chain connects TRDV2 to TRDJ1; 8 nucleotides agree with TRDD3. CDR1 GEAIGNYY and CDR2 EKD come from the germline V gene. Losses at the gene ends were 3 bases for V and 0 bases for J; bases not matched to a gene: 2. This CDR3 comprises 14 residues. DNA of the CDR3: TGTGCCTGTGACCGACTGGGGGACACCGATAAACTCATCTTT. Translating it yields CACDRLGDTDKLIF.

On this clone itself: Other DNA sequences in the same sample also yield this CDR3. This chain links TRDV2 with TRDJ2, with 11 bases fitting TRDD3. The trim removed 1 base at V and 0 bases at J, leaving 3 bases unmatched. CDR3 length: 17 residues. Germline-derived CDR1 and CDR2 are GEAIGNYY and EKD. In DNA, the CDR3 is TGTGCCTGTGACACGGTACTGGGGGATACTTTGACAGCACAACTCTTCTTT. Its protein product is CACDTVLGDTLTAQLFF.